Shown below are 3 T cell receptor beta chains from a single sample sequenced in a study of identical twins. TCRdb independently ran MiXCR on the 5' RACE reads; one entry per CDR3 protein. This sample has under 350,000 distinct CDR3 sequences, with roughly 8.6% found just once. These data also featured in a second study, about yellow fever vaccine responses in identical twins.

Sequencing input: CD8+ T cells sorted from blood. The source of these receptors is a woman between 18 and 29 years old in good health.

The sample holds many counts of this clonotype. The chain uses TRBV28 and TRBJ1-5; no reliable D call. Trimming cost V 6 bases and J 2 bases, with 11 bases left between them. The CDR3 loop spans 14 amino acids. CDR1 and CDR2 (germline): MDHEN, SYDVKM. In DNA, the CDR3 is TGTGCCAGCAGCATGAGGTACGGCAATCAGCCCCAGCATTTT. Amino acids: CASSMRYGNQPQHF. Full variable domain (rest looked up from reference TRBV28 and TRBJ1-5): DVKVTQSSRYLVKRTGEKVFLECVQDMDHENMFWYRQDPGLGLRLIYFSYDVKMKEKGDIPEGYSVSREKKERFSLILESASTNQTSMYLCASSMRYGNQPQHFGDGTRLSIL.

This clonotype has a count of ten or more. The genes are TRBV5-5 and TRBJ2-2; no definite D call. Germline CDR1 is SGHKS and CDR2 is YYEKEE (reference sequence). The V and J ends lost 0 bases and 4 bases respectively, with 16 bases between them. The CDR3 sequence is 17 residues long. CDR3 in amino acids: CASSLARSSSGTGELFF. The CDR3 DNA is TGTGCCAGCAGCTTGGCTCGATCCTCTTCGGGCACCGGGGAGCTGTTTTTT.

This clonotype appeared many times. The chain combines TRBV7-6 with TRBJ1-1, with 8 bases fitting TRBD1. This CDR3 spans 12 amino acids. Germline V lookup: CDR1 SGHVS, CDR2 FNYEAQ. Trimming removed 8 bases from V and 4 bases from J; junction bases left unmatched: 3. The CDR3 sequence: CASQGAGTEAFF. The CDR3 coding sequence is TGTGCCAGCCAGGGGGCCGGCACTGAAGCTTTCTTT.